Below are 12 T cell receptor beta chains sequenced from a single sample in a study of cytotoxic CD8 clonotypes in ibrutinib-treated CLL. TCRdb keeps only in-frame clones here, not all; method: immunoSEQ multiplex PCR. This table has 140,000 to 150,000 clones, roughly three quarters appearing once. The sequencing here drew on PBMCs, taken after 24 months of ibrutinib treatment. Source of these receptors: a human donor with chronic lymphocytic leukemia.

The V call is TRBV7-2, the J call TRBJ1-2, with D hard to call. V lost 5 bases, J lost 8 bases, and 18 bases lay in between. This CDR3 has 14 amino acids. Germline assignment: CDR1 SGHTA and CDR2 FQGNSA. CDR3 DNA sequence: TGTGCCAGCAGCCTCGGACGGCAACTGGGGGGCTACACCTTC. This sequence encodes CASSLGRQLGGYTF.

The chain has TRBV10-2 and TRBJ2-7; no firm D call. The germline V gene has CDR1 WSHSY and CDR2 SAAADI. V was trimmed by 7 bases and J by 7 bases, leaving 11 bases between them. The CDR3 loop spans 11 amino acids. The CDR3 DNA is TGCGCCAGCACTACATCTGGAGAGCAGTACTTC. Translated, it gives CASTTSGEQYF.

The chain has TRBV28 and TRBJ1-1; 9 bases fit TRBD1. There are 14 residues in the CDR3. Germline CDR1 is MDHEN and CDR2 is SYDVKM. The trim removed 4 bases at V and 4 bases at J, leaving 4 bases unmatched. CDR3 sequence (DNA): TGTGCCAGCAGTTATCAGACAGGGGGCACTGAAGCTTTCTTT. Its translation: CASSYQTGGTEAFF.

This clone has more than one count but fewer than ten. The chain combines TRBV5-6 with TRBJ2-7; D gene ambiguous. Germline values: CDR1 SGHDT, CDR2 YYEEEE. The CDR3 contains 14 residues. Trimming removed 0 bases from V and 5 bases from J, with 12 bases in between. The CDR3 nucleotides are TGTGCCAGCAGCTTGGTGGGCATGAGAAACGAGCAGTACTTC. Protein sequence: CASSLVGMRNEQYF.

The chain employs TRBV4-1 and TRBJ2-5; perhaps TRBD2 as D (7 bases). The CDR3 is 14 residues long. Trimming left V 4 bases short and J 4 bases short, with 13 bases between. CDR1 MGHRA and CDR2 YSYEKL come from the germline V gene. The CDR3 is CASSRGGAPETQYF. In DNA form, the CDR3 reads TGCGCCAGCAGCCGAGGGGGGGCCCCAGAGACCCAGTACTTC.

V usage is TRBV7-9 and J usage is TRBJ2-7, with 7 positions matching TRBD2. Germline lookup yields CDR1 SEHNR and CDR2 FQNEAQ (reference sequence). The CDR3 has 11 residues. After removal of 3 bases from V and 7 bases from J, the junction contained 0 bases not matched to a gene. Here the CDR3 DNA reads TGTGCCAGCAGCTTCGGGGGGGAGCAGTACTTC. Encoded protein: CASSFGGEQYF.

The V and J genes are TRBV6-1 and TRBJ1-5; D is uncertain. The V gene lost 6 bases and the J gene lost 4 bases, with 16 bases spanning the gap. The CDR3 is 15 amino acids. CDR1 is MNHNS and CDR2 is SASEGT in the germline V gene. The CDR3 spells CASSRSRQGNQPQHF. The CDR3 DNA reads TGTGCCAGCAGCCGAAGCCGACAAGGGAATCAGCCCCAGCATTTT.

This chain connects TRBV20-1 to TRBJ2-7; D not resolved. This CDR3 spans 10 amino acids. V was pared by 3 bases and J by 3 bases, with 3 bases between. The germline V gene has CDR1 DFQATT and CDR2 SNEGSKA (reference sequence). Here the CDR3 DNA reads TGCAGTGCTAGGGACTACGAGCAGTACTTC. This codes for CSARDYEQYF.

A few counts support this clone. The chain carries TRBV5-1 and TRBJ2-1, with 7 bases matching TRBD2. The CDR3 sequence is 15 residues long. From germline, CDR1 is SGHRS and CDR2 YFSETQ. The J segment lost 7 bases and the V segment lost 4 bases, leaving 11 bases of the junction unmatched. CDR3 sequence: CASSPTGLVGNEQFF. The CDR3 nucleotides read TGCGCCAGCAGCCCAACAGGACTAGTCGGGAATGAGCAGTTCTTC.

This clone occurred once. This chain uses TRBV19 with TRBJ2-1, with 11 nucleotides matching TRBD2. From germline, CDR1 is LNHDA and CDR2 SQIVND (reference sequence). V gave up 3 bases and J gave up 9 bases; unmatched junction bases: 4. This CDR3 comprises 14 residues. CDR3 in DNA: TGTGCCAGTAGTATCGGTAGCGGGAGGGGTGAGCAGTTCTTC. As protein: CASSIGSGRGEQFF.

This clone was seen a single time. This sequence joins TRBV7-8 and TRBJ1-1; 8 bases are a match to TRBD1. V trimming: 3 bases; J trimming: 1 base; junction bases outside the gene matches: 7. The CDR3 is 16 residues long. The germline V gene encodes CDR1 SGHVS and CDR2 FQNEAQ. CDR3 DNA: TGTGCCAGCAGCTTTGATGACAGGGGACGGAACACTGAAGCTTTCTTT. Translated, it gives CASSFDDRGRNTEAFF.

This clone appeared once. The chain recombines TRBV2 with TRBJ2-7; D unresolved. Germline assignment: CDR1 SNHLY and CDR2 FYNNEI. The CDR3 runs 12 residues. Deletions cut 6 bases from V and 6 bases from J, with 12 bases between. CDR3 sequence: CASRQNSLEQYF. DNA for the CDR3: TGTGCCAGCAGACAGAACAGTCTCGAGCAGTACTTC. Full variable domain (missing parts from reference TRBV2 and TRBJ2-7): EPEVTQTPSHQVTQMGQEVILRCVPISNHLYFYWYRQILGQKVEFLVSFYNNEISEKSEIFDDQFSVERPDGSNFTLKIRSTKLEDSAMYFCASRQNSLEQYFGPGTRLTVT.